This TCR beta chain was sequenced during a study of beta chain features in type 1 diabetes. Reverse transcribing all isolated RNA meant expressed TCRB transcripts were sequenced. Produced via immunoSEQ multiplex PCR; TCRdb's table is partial and in-frame only. Of a few hundred thousand clones in the sample, approximately 15% were seen once. Study outcomes and limitations: TCRB rearrangement may or may not be influenced by HLA type; here this remained unresolved. For Type 1 diabetes patients, all four CD4+ subsets carried TCRB CDR3s that were moderately but significantly shorter. Naive, central memory and Treg TCRB repertoires appeared more alike in patients than in healthy donors. For patients and controls alike, PCR might favor shorter templates to the same degree.

Points on this clone: Antigen unknown.

The V end was cut by 3 bases, the J end by 1 base, with 10 bases between. The CDR3 runs to 15 residues. Germline V gene sequence: CDR1 GTSNPN, CDR2 SVGIG (reference sequence). It was one heparinised blood draw, averaging roughly 0.11 L, that each donor gave. The V call is TRBV30, the J call TRBJ2-6, with D possibly being TRBD2 (6 bases). The sequencing input was naive CD4+ T cells from blood. The clonotype was recovered from a man between 25 and 39 years old with type 1 diabetes. The CDR3 coding sequence is TGTGCCTGGAGCGCGGGGACTTCTGGGGCCAACGTCCTGACTTTC. It yields the protein CAWSAGTSGANVLTF. The full variable domain, completed using reference TRBV30 and TRBJ2-6, is SQTIHQWPATLVQPVGSPLSLECTVEGTSNPNLYWYRQAAGRGLQLLFYSVGIGQISSEVPQNLSASRPQDRQFILSSKKLLLSDSGFYLCAWSAGTSGANVLTFGAGSRLTVL.